This TCR beta chain was obtained from a study of blood T cell repertoires in COVID-19. At the level of the study: The analysed material was cDNA or gDNA that came from T cells, B-cell-depleted T cells, or PBMCs.

TCRdb's table, derived via immunoSEQ multiplex PCR, lists solely in-frame clones and lacks some. The sample shows around 80,000 clones, about four fifths of them seen only once. CDR1 is LNHDA, CDR2 SQIVND, per germline (reference sequence). Trimming shortened V by 5 bases and J by 7 bases, and 11 bases separated the two germline ends. The CDR3 consists of 12 residues. This clone was counted between two and nine times. The sequence was collected from a woman older than 75 with active or convalescent COVID-19. The chain recombines TRBV19 with TRBJ2-5, with a weak D call TRBD1 (5 bases). Sequencing input: peripheral blood. CDR3 residues: CASSQGRGTQYF. The DNA of the CDR3 is TGTGCCAGTAGTCAGGGTAGGGGGACCCAGTACTTC.